There are a few counts of the clone carrying this T cell receptor (beta chain). Antigen: not known. The germline CDR1 and CDR2 sequences are SGHTA and FQGNSA. Trimming took off 4 bases at V and 1 base at J, with 13 bases between the two ends. This CDR3 is 15 amino acids long. Researchers ran the PCR with 60 Vbeta and 13 Jbeta primers. Clones were sequenced by immunoSEQ multiplex PCR, and TCRdb holds only the in-frame ones, with some missing. The table lists under 170,000 clones, roughly 80% of them singletons, with 3.5% in the top ten. This specimen comes from a study of cytomegalovirus exposure and HLA in healthy donors. General study findings and limits: Several top significant clusters appeared, in a later analysis, to be linked to common viral pathogens. The study found most TCR sequences rare, yet found some public TCRs in many donors.

Sequenced material: PBMCs. The clonotype originates from a human donor in good health. The chain has TRBV7-2 and TRBJ2-5, with D tentatively TRBD2 (6 bases). CDR3: CASSSGTAFQETQYF. DNA of the CDR3: TGTGCCAGCAGCTCCGGGACTGCGTTCCAAGAGACCCAGTACTTC.